This TCR beta chain emerged from a study of T cells in Graves' hyperthyroidism and ophthalmopathy. Whole-study findings and limits: By a 13 V-J model, ophthalmopathy was set apart from stable hyperthyroidism.

RNA transcripts gave rise to amplified TCR beta CDR3 regions. Initially, a first-round RT-PCR of the TCR CDR3 employed the HTBI primer set. A single record per CDR3 protein comes from TCRdb applying MiXCR to the multiplex PCR reads. Among some 360,000 distinct CDR3 sequences, around a sixth were seen once, and the ten largest hold around 15%. This clonotype was found many times. Its antigen remains unidentified. Germline loops: CDR1 DFQATT, CDR2 SNEGSKA (reference sequence). V was clipped by 6 bases and J by 0 bases, with 15 bases between them. This CDR3 comprises 14 residues. Material: blood. This clonotype was sampled from a woman aged 40 to 50 with Graves' ophthalmopathy. The chain joins TRBV20-1 to TRBJ2-7; TRBD2 might be the D (6 bases). In nucleotides, the CDR3 is TGCAGTGCGACGGGACTCCCAAGCTCCTACGAGCAGTACTTC. Its protein product is CSATGLPSSYEQYF.